Below are 32 T cell receptor beta chains sequenced from a single sample in a study of T cells in Graves' hyperthyroidism and ophthalmopathy. Amplification of TCR beta CDR3 regions was performed using RNA transcripts as template. When the TCR CDR3 underwent first-round RT-PCR, the HTBI primer set was used. TCRdb processed the multiplex PCR reads anew with MiXCR; each CDR3 protein has one entry. Of fewer than 550,000 distinct CDR3 sequences in the sample, 15% to 19% are singletons; the top ten hold 12% to 15%. The sequencing input was blood. Receptor source: a woman aged 18-30 years with Graves' hyperthyroidism.

This clonotype was seen many times. The V and J genes are TRBV3-1 and TRBJ2-7, with a possible D match to TRBD2 (5 bases). Germline-derived CDR1 and CDR2 are LGHDT and YNNKEL (reference sequence). The CDR3 is 16 amino acids. Trimming removed 2 bases at V and 0 bases at J, with 14 bases between. CDR3 sequence reads: CASSQFRTGNSYEQYF. The CDR3 bases are TGTGCCAGCAGCCAATTTCGGACCGGGAACTCCTACGAGCAGTACTTC.

The chain joins TRBV5-1 to TRBJ2-2; perhaps TRBD1 as D (5 bases). The CDR3 totals 14 residues. Germline assignment: CDR1 SGHRS and CDR2 YFSETQ. V was clipped by 5 bases and J by 4 bases, with 12 bases between them. This CDR3 is CASRGAQGTGELFF. CDR3 nucleotides: TGCGCCAGCAGAGGAGCCCAGGGCACCGGGGAGCTGTTTTTT.

This rearrangement joins TRBV3-1 to TRBJ2-5; 11 bases are a match to TRBD2. The CDR3 spans 18 residues. The V and J ends lost 6 bases and 5 bases, in that order; junction bases with no gene match: 17. Germline V lookup: CDR1 LGHDT, CDR2 YNNKEL (reference sequence). DNA of the CDR3: TGTGCCAGCAGGGCAAGTATCTTAGCGGGGGGGCCGTTGGAGACCCAGTACTTC. As protein: CASRASILAGGPLETQYF.

Many counts were recorded for this clonotype. CDR3 sequence: CASSPRTYVTEFSDTQYF. As DNA, the CDR3 is TGTGCCAGCAGTCCCAGGACCTACGTAACGGAATTCTCAGATACGCAGTATTTT. V is TRBV28 and J is TRBJ2-3; D is unclear. V lost 5 bases and J 4 bases, leaving 25 bases between the germline ends. The V gene's germline CDR1 is MDHEN and CDR2 SYDVKM. The CDR3 sequence is 18 residues long.

The rearrangement uses TRBV5-6 and TRBJ2-7, with TRBD1 matching 9 bases. The length of the CDR3 is 13 residues. Germline CDR1 and CDR2: SGHDT and YYEEEE. V lost 3 bases and J lost 7; bases outside the gene matches: 5. The CDR3 nucleotides are TGTGCCAGCAGCTACCCGACAGGGGGGGAGCAGTACTTC. This encodes CASSYPTGGEQYF.

The table lists this clonotype with many counts. V usage is TRBV20-1 and J usage is TRBJ2-5; 8 bases agree with TRBD2. Looked up from germline, CDR1 is DFQATT and CDR2 is SNEGSKA (reference sequence). This CDR3 has 16 residues. The trim removed 3 bases at V and 5 bases at J, leaving 14 bases unmatched. CDR3 in amino acids: CSARAPRPSGLETQYF. DNA of the CDR3: TGCAGTGCTAGGGCCCCCCGGCCTAGCGGGCTCGAGACCCAGTACTTC.

This clonotype occurred many times. V usage is TRBV12-3 or TRBV12-4 and J usage is TRBJ2-1; D is undetermined. The V gene lost 4 bases and the J gene lost 5 bases, with 9 bases spanning the gap. The CDR3 runs 13 residues. In DNA form, the CDR3 reads TGTGCCAGCAGTTGGTCCGGACACAATGAGCAGTTCTTC. Translated: CASSWSGHNEQFF.

This rearrangement joins TRBV19 to TRBJ2-1, with 8 bases lining up with TRBD2. Trimming took 1 base from V and 3 from J; bases not matched to a gene: 2. The CDR3 has 15 amino acids. The germline V gene encodes CDR1 LNHDA and CDR2 SQIVND (reference sequence). The CDR3 reads CASSIVAGSYNEQFF. DNA for the CDR3: TGTGCCAGTAGTATAGTAGCGGGGAGCTACAATGAGCAGTTCTTC.

The V and J genes are TRBV25-1 and TRBJ2-2; 8 nucleotides line up with TRBD2. This CDR3 is built from 15 residues. Trimming took 5 bases from V and 4 from J; bases not matched to a gene: 6. Germline-derived CDR1 and CDR2 are MGHDK and SYGVNS. The CDR3 DNA sequence: TGTGCCAGCAGTCCCTTCGGGAGGGCCACCGGGGAGCTGTTTTTT. Translation gives CASSPFGRATGELFF. The full variable domain, completed using reference TRBV25-1 and TRBJ2-2, is EADIYQTPRYLVIGTGKKITLECSQTMGHDKMYWYQQDPGMELHLIHYSYGVNSTEKGDLSSESTVSRIRTEHFPLTLESARPSHTSQYLCASSPFGRATGELFFGEGSRLTVL.

This chain connects TRBV19 to TRBJ1-4; maybe TRBD1 (6 bases). The CDR3 extends over 14 amino acids. Trimming removed 4 bases at V and 5 bases at J, with 11 bases between. Germline CDR1 reads LNHDA; CDR2 reads SQIVND (reference sequence). DNA of the CDR3: TGTGCCAGTAGTACCCTGACAGGAAATGAAAAACTGTTTTTT. Translation gives CASSTLTGNEKLFF.

This clonotype appeared many times. The chain links TRBV4-3 to TRBJ1-1, with D tentatively TRBD1 (5 bases). Trimming shortened V by 1 base and J by 1 base, and 16 bases separated the two germline ends. CDR3 size: 17 residues. Germline-derived CDR1 and CDR2 are LGHNA and YSLEER. The CDR3 nucleotides are TGCGCCAGCAGCCAAGTCCTCGAAGTAACAGGGAACACTGAAGCTTTCTTT. Translating gives CASSQVLEVTGNTEAFF.

This clonotype was counted between two and nine times. V gene TRBV12-3 or TRBV12-4 combines with J gene TRBJ2-2; D unclear. Trimming left V 6 bases short and J 4 bases short, with 24 bases between. The CDR3 extends over 18 amino acids. The CDR3 bases are TGTGCCAGCAGCCTGGGTTTTGGGATTTTGGGTCGCACCGGGGAGCTGTTTTTT. This gives the protein CASSLGFGILGRTGELFF.

The gene calls are TRBV15 and TRBJ1-2, with 7 bases fitting TRBD1. The CDR3 spans 16 residues. In germline, CDR1 is LNHNV, CDR2 YYDKDF (reference sequence). The trim removed 0 bases at V and 6 bases at J, leaving 10 bases unmatched. The CDR3 loop is CATSRDQPGGRHGYTF. CDR3 DNA: TGTGCCACCAGCAGAGATCAGCCAGGGGGAAGGCATGGCTACACCTTC.

Comment on this clonotype: A much bigger clone sits one base away, suggesting this may be a read error. V and J are TRBV28 and TRBJ1-4; tentative D call: TRBD1 (5 bases). CDR1 MDHEN and CDR2 SYDVKM come from the germline V gene. The CDR3 contains 14 residues. CDR3 in amino acids: CANSPPGRDEKLFF. For the CDR3, the DNA is TGTGCCAACAGTCCGCCGGGAAGGGACGAAAAACTGTTTTTT. Together with reference TRBV28 and TRBJ1-4, the CDR3 gives the full variable domain: DVKVTQSSRYLVKRTGEKVFLECVQDMDHENMFWYRQDPGLGLRLIYFSYDVKMKEKGDIPEGYSVSREKKERFSLILESASTNQTSMYLCANSPPGRDEKLFFGSGTQLSVL.

This clonotype was seen more than once but under ten times. The chain carries TRBV5-1 and TRBJ2-7, with 8 bases matching TRBD1. V was pared by 4 bases and J by 6 bases, with 9 bases of the junction left unmatched. CDR1 SGHRS and CDR2 YFSETQ come from the germline V gene. The CDR3 sequence is 14 residues long. CDR3 amino acids: CASSPGQGSLEQYF. For the CDR3, the DNA is TGCGCCAGCAGCCCCGGACAGGGTTCACTCGAGCAGTACTTC.

This clonotype occurred many times. The genes are TRBV24-1 and TRBJ2-3, with D tentatively TRBD1 or TRBD2 (9 bases each). The CDR3 is 18 amino acids. CDR1 is KGHDR, CDR2 SFDVKD, per germline. V was pared by 7 bases and J by 2 bases, with 24 bases between. The CDR3 is CATRGRTGVAGDTDTQYF. The CDR3 DNA reads as TGTGCCACCAGAGGGAGGACAGGGGTAGCGGGGGACACAGATACGCAGTATTTT.

This clonotype was counted many times. The chain employs TRBV7-2 and TRBJ2-1; D tentatively fits TRBD1 or TRBD2 (5 bases each). V was pared by 5 bases and J by 12 bases, with 11 bases between. The CDR3 contains 11 residues. CDR1 SGHTA and CDR2 FQGNSA come from the germline V gene. CDR3 in amino acids: CASSLGTVQFF. The CDR3 nucleotides read TGTGCCAGCAGCCTGGGGACGGTGCAGTTCTTC.

This clonotype was picked up many times. The rearrangement uses TRBV15 and TRBJ2-1; tentative D call: TRBD1 (6 bases). Germline lookup yields CDR1 LNHNV and CDR2 YYDKDF (reference sequence). The CDR3 spans 16 residues. Trimming removed 2 bases from V and 0 bases from J, with 11 bases in between. CDR3 nucleotides: TGTGCCACCAGCAGATTCGACAGGAGCTCCTACAATGAGCAGTTCTTC. Protein product: CATSRFDRSSYNEQFF.

There are many counts of this clonotype. The CDR3 sequence: CATGTSVRELFF. The DNA for the CDR3 is TGTGCCACCGGGACTAGCGTCCGGGAGCTGTTTTTT. V is TRBV24-1 and J is TRBJ2-2, with TRBD2 identical over 10 bases. The germline V gene encodes CDR1 KGHDR and CDR2 SFDVKD. V gave up 9 bases and J gave up 9 bases; unmatched junction bases: 3. The CDR3 has 12 residues.

This clonotype came up many times. J is TRBJ2-1 and V is TRBV9, with D possibly TRBD2 on 6 matching bases. Germline-derived CDR1 and CDR2 are SGDLS and YYNGEE. V was pared by 0 bases and J by 6 bases, with 7 bases between. This CDR3 is 13 amino acids long. The CDR3 spells CASSVGLVNEQFF. CDR3 nucleotide sequence: TGTGCCAGCAGCGTAGGACTAGTCAATGAGCAGTTCTTC.

This clonotype appeared many times. The genes are TRBV6-1 and TRBJ2-7, with unresolved D. The germline V and J ends were trimmed by 4 bases and 6 bases, with 10 bases remaining between them. This CDR3 has 12 amino acids. Germline CDR1 is MNHNS and CDR2 is SASEGT. The CDR3 reads CASSGPGREQYF. In nucleotides, the CDR3 is TGTGCCAGCAGTGGACCCGGCCGCGAGCAGTACTTC.

This clonotype was observed a handful of times. The V and J genes are TRBV5-1 and TRBJ1-2; 7 bases agree with TRBD1. Trimming removed 0 bases from V and 5 bases from J; junction bases left unmatched: 4. The CDR3 is 14 residues long. From germline, CDR1 is SGHRS and CDR2 YFSETQ. In DNA form, the CDR3 reads TGCGCCAGCAGCTTGGAGGGACAGTATTATGGCTACACCTTC. Residues: CASSLEGQYYGYTF.

This clonotype was seen repeatedly, ten times or more. The rearrangement joins TRBV6-2 or TRBV6-3 to TRBJ2-1, with 13 bases identical to TRBD2. The CDR3 totals 12 residues. Germline CDR1 MNHEY, CDR2 SVGEGT. V lost 5 bases and J lost 12; bases outside the gene matches: 1. The CDR3 spells CASSRLAGGQFF. CDR3 in DNA: TGTGCCAGCAGTCGACTAGCGGGAGGGCAGTTCTTC.

This clonotype has a handful of counts. The chain combines TRBV12-3 or TRBV12-4 with TRBJ2-7, with 12 nucleotides matching TRBD1. This CDR3 has 15 residues. V gave up 7 bases and J gave up 6 bases; unmatched junction bases: 10. The CDR3 DNA is TGTGCCAGCATTGCCCCGGGACAGGGGGCGTGCGAGCAGTACTTC. It yields the protein CASIAPGQGACEQYF.

Only a few counts were recorded for this clonotype. The V and J genes are TRBV4-2 and TRBJ1-6; no definite D call. The V end lost 0 bases, the J end lost 3 bases, and 12 bases lay between the germline ends. Germline CDR1 reads LGHNA; CDR2 reads YNFKEQ. The CDR3 is 17 amino acids. As DNA, the CDR3 is TGTGCCAGCAGCCAAGATCCCACAGAGAGCTATAATTCACCCCTCCACTTT. Its translation: CASSQDPTESYNSPLHF.

J is TRBJ2-7 and V is TRBV20-1; 10 nucleotides line up with TRBD1. V was pared by 0 bases and J by 0 bases, with 5 bases of the junction left unmatched. Looked up from germline, CDR1 is DFQATT and CDR2 is SNEGSKA (reference sequence). This CDR3 has 16 residues. CDR3 sequence: CSARDLDRGSSYEQYF. DNA of the CDR3: TGCAGTGCTAGAGATCTGGACAGGGGGAGCTCCTACGAGCAGTACTTC.

The V gene is TRBV6-5, the J gene TRBJ1-2; the match to TRBD1 covers 9 bases. The V segment lost 0 bases and the J segment 8 bases; nucleotides outside the gene matches: 7. Germline values: CDR1 MNHEY, CDR2 SVGAGI. This CDR3 contains 15 residues. DNA for the CDR3: TGTGCCAGCAGTTACTCCGACAGGGGGATGGGGGGCTACACCTTC. Translating gives CASSYSDRGMGGYTF.

The DNA of the CDR3 is TGCAGTGCTAGAGGCCTACACCGGGACAGGGGTTACAATGAGCAGTTCTTC. Translated: CSARGLHRDRGYNEQFF. V and J are TRBV20-1 and TRBJ2-1, with TRBD1 matching over 10 bases. This CDR3 contains 17 residues. Per the germline V gene, CDR1 is DFQATT and CDR2 is SNEGSKA (reference sequence). J gave up 4 bases and V 1 base, and 10 bases lay outside the gene matches.

In its sample, this clonotype was seen many times. The J gene is TRBJ2-2, the V gene TRBV11-1; 8 bases match TRBD1. V was pared by 3 bases and J by 9 bases, with 3 bases of the junction left unmatched. The CDR3 is 13 residues long. CDR1 is SGHAT, CDR2 FQDESV, per germline (reference sequence). The CDR3 loop is CASSFGQGRELFF. DNA for the CDR3: TGTGCCAGCAGCTTTGGACAGGGCCGGGAGCTGTTTTTT.

Worth noting for this clonotype: This may arise from a read error, as a much more abundant clone is one base away. The V gene is TRBV6-1, the J gene TRBJ2-1, with TRBD2 matching 7 bases. Germline CDR1 and CDR2: MNHNS and SASEGT. The V gene end was trimmed by 4 bases and the J gene end by 4 bases; junction bases not matched to a gene: 7. The CDR3 loop spans 15 amino acids. The CDR3 bases are TGTGCCAGCAGTGGCCGGGACTACTCATACAATGAGCAGTTCTTC. Its protein is CASSGRDYSYNEQFF.

This chain joins TRBV7-9 and TRBJ2-5; 9 bases are shared with TRBD1. CDR3 length equals 14 residues. V lost 4 bases, J lost 5 bases, and 5 bases stayed unmatched. The germline V gene has CDR1 SEHNR and CDR2 FQNEAQ (reference sequence). CDR3 in DNA: TGTGCCAGCAGCTACAGGGGGCGTGAGGAGACCCAGTACTTC. It translates to CASSYRGREETQYF.

There are many counts of this clonotype. The genes are TRBV28 and TRBJ2-7; no reliable D call. Trimming left V 3 bases short and J 2 bases short, with 11 bases between. The CDR3 extends over 14 amino acids. Germline CDR1 is MDHEN and CDR2 is SYDVKM. The CDR3 spells CASSLRYWTYEQYF. The CDR3, as DNA: TGTGCCAGCAGTTTGCGATACTGGACCTACGAGCAGTACTTC.